This T cell receptor (beta chain) was sequenced in a study of identical twins listed by TCRdb under 2016. Background on the whole study: To test whether fetal clonotypes persist, the study used deep sequencing on TCR alpha and beta repertoires from monozygotic twins, unrelated adults of various ages, and cord blood. To rule out contamination, the twin experiments were replicated at different times with different library preparation protocols.

Every donor was a healthy Caucasian. Three pairs of female monozygotic twins, all aged about 18 to 30 years, were included in the twin cohort. Positive isolation kits from Invitrogen were used to isolate CD4+ and CD8+ T cell populations. Study-wide conclusions, independent of this receptor: Abundant cord blood beta clonotypes carried fewer insertions; young adult naive repertoires showed a weaker similar trend, while memory repertoires showed none. Out-of-frame TCR alpha sharing in monozygotic twins was systematically underestimated by recombination models, whereas sharing between unrelated individuals was in agreement with the recombination models. A weaker excess of twin sharing was found in beta out-of-frame sequences because the signal-to-noise ratio was lowered by fewer shared sequences. Because the same donors could not be followed over many years, conclusions were based on cross-sectional statistical analysis. Zero-insertion analyses could be partly confounded by invariant T cells such as MAIT and iNKT, although diverse VJ usage argued against such confounding for most clonotypes. Compared with coincidental sharing between unrelated individuals, out-of-frame TCR alpha sequences shared between twins showed an excess of sequences with low generation probability.

This clonotype was recorded at least ten times. It lacks a known antigen. No quality values exist for individual bases; no much larger clone is one base distant. The library was obtained by 5' RACE. Sequenced using an Illumina HiSeq 2000. A universal primer binding site was introduced by template switching, and a unique molecular identifier was present in the final cDNA, enabling accurate counting of TCR cDNA molecules. First-strand cDNA for TCR alpha and beta chains was synthesized from specific primers in the conserved constant-segment region. To control for contamination, every cDNA library was double barcoded, receiving both a SMART-Mk sample barcode and Illumina barcodes. TruSeq adapter sequences along with Illumina sample barcodes were introduced in two successive PCR steps. TCR alpha and beta cDNA libraries were sequenced on the Illumina HiSeq platform with custom primers. Per the authors' processing: Unique molecular identifiers were extracted from raw reads with MiGEC, and CDR3 positions were determined with MiXCR. Recombination models were inferred per individual with the repgenHMM and IGoR tools using an EM algorithm. Shared clonotype analysis was performed with the tcR package in R, normalizing sharing by the product of cloneset sizes. To study raw recombination without the effects of thymic and clonal selection, out-of-frame nonproductive sequences were analyzed. The public reads were reanalyzed by TCRdb: fastp trimming at Q25, MiXCR alignment, in-frame beta chains only. Rows with one shared CDR3 protein collapse into an entry with the most common genes and DNA. The V and J calls and clone size are TCRdb's, not the authors'. In this sample the table shows about 480,000 distinct CDR3 sequences, 11% to 15% of which occur a single time. 0.52% of the sample is in the top ten clones.

Including the terminal cysteine and phenylalanine, the CDR3 comprises 16 residues. The DNA shown is the 48-base CDR3, in frame from base 1. According to the germline V gene, CDR1 reads KGHDR and CDR2 reads SFDVKD. Between the V and J ends, shortened by 1 base and 3 bases respectively, the junction contains 12 bases. This sample was also put to use in a study of yellow fever vaccine responses in identical twins. The second paper states: According to the authors, in identical twins the way T cells responded to vaccination appeared partly convergent and partly personalized. The study precisely tracked vaccine-responding T cell clones in identical twins.

This sequence originates from a young woman in good health. Sequences were obtained from CD4+ T cells sorted from blood. The sequence is built from TRBV24-1 and TRBJ2-1; the D element could tentatively be TRBD1 or TRBD2, as 5 bases agree for each. The base sequence is TGTGCCACCAGTGATTTAACCGGGGACCGCTACAATGAGCAGTTCTTC. It is translated as CATSDLTGDRYNEQFF.